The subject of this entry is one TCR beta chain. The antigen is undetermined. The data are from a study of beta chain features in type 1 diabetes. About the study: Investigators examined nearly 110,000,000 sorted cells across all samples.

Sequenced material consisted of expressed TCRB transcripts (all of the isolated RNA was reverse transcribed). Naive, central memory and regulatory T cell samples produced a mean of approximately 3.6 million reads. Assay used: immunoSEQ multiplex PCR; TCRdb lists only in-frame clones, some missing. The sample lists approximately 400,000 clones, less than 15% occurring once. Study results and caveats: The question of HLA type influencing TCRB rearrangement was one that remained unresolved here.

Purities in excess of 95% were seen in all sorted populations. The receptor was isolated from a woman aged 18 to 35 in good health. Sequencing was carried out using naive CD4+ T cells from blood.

The CDR3 DNA reads TGCGCCAGCAGAATTCAGGGAAGGAGTAAGGGAGGCTACACCTTC. Its translation is CASRIQGRSKGGYTF. This chain connects TRBV4-3 to TRBJ1-2; D might be TRBD1 (5 bases). CDR1 LGHNA and CDR2 YSLEER come from the germline V gene. V was clipped by 6 bases and J by 8 bases, with 22 bases between them. The CDR3 length is 15 residues.